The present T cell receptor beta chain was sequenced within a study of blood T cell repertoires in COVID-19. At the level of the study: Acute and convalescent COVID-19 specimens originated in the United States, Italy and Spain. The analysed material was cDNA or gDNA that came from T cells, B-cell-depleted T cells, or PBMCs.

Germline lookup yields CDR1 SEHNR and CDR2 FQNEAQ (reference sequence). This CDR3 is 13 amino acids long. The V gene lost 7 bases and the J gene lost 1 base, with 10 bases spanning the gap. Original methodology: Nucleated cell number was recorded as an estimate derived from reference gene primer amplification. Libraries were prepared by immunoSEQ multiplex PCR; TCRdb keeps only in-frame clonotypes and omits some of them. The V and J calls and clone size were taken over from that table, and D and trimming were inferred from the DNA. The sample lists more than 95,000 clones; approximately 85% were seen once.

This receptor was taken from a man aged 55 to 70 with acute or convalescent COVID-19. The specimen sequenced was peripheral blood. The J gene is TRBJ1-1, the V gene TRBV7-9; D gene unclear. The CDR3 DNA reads TGTGCCAGCATAAAAACGGGGAACACTGAAGCTTTCTTT. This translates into CASIKTGNTEAFF.